This TCR beta chain was recorded in a study of blood T cell repertoires in COVID-19. About the study: Recovered status in Cohort 3 required two negative PCRs, clearance, or symptom resolution. The United States, Italy and Spain were the sources of the acute and convalescent COVID-19 samples.

CDR1 and CDR2 (germline): SGHVS, FNYEAQ. J lost 4 bases, V lost 3 bases, and 11 bases had no gene match. This CDR3 has 16 amino acids. Original analysis: Nucleated cell counts were estimated from reference gene primer amplification. Libraries were prepared by immunoSEQ multiplex PCR; TCRdb keeps only in-frame clonotypes and omits some of them. From that table come the V and J calls and clone size; the DNA was used to work out D and trimming. The sample includes hundreds of thousands of clones, around nine tenths of them seen just once. The chain has TRBV7-6 and TRBJ2-5; the match to TRBD1 covers 7 bases. The specimen sequenced was PBMCs or T cells enriched from blood (not recorded which). The TCR comes from a woman aged 55-75 years in a cohort exposed to, infected with or recovered from COVID-19 (not recorded which). The CDR3 coding sequence is TGTGCCAGCAGCTTCCGACAGGGATCATTAGGAGAGACCCAGTACTTC. Encoded protein: CASSFRQGSLGETQYF.